This TCR beta chain was sequenced for a study of blood T cells in healthy people across ages. The CDR3 spans 15 residues. The germline CDR1 and CDR2 sequences are DFQATT and SNEGSKA (reference sequence). Using a J-beta primer mix together with a sample-barcoded 5' primer, a second PCR was run for about 6 to 11 cycles. TCRdb re-called the 5' RACE reads through MiXCR, storing one row per CDR3 protein. The table lists around 800,000 distinct CDR3 sequences, around 62% of them singletons. The sequence derives from a man aged 30 to 45 in good health. The sequenced sample consisted of blood. This rearrangement joins TRBV20-1 to TRBJ2-7; TRBD2 matches at 12 bases. The J call may be incorrect, as the DNA end agrees better with TRBJ2-5. CDR3 coding DNA: TGCAGTGCTAGTCGTCTAGCGGGGGGGCCCAAGACCCAGTACTTC. Its translation is CSASRLAGGPKTQYF.